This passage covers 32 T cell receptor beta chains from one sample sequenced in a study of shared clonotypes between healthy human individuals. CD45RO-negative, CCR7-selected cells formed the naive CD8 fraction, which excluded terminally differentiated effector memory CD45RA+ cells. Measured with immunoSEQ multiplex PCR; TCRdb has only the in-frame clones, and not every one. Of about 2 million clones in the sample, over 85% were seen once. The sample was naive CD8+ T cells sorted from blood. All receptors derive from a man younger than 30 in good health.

CDR3 region: CASSPSGSTSGELFF. The CDR3 DNA sequence: TGTGCCAGCAGCCCTAGCGGCAGCACCTCCGGGGAGCTGTTTTTT. The V gene is TRBV9, the J gene TRBJ2-2; TRBD2 matches 7 bases. V trimming: 4 bases; J trimming: 6 bases; junction bases outside the gene matches: 9. Per germline, CDR1 SGDLS and CDR2 YYNGEE. The CDR3 sequence is 15 residues long.

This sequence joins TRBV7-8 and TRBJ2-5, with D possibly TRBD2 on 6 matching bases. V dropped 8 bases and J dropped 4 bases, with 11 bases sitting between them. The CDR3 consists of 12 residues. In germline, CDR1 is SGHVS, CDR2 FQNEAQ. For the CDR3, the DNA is TGTGCCAGCTTACGGGACTCAGAGACCCAGTACTTC. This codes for CASLRDSETQYF.

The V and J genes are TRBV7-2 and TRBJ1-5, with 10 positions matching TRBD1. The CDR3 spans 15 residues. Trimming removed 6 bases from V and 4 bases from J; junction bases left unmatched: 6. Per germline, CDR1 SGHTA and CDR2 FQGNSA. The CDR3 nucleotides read TGTGCCAGCAGTTGGGGACAGGGGCCAAATCAGCCCCAGCATTTT. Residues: CASSWGQGPNQPQHF.

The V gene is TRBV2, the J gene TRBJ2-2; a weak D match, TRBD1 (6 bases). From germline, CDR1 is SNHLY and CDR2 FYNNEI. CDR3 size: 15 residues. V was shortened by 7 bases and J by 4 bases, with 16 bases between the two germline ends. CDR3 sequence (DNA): TGTGCCAGCAACCTAGGACAGTTAACCACCGGGGAGCTGTTTTTT. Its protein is CASNLGQLTTGELFF.

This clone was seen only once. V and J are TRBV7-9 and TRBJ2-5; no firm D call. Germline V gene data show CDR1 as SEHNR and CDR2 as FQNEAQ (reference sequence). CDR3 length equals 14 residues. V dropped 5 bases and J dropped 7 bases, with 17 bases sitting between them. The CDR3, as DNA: TGTGCCAGCAGCGAAGAAACCGTCGTAGGGACCCAGTACTTC. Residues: CASSEETVVGTQYF. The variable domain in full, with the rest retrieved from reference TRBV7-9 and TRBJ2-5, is DTGVSQNPRHKITKRGQNVTFRCDPISEHNRLYWYRQTLGQGPEFLTYFQNEAQLEKSRLLSDRFSAERPKGSFSTLEIQRTEQGDSAMYLCASSEETVVGTQYFGPGTRLLVL.

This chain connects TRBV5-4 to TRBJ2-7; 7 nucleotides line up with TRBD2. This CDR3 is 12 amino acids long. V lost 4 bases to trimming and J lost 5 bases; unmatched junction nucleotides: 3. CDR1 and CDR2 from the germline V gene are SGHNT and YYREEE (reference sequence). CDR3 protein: CASSVTSDEQYF. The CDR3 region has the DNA TGTGCCAGCAGCGTTACTAGCGACGAGCAGTACTTC. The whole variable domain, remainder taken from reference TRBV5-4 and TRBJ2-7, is ETGVTQSPTHLIKTRGQQVTLRCSSQSGHNTVSWYQQALGQGPQFIFQYYREEENGRGNFPPRFSGLQFPNYSSELNVNALELDDSALYLCASSVTSDEQYFGPGTRLTVT.

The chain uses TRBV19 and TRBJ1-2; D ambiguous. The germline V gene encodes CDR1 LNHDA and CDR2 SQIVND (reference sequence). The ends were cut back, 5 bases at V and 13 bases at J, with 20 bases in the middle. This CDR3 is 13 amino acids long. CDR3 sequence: CASSPGFRSSGTF. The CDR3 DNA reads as TGTGCCAGTAGTCCCGGATTCAGGAGTAGTGGCACCTTC.

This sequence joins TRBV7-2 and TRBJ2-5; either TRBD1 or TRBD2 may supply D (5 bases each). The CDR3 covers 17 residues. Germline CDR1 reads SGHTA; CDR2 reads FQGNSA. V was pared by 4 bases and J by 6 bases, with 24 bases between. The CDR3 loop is CASSWAPGRLKAQTQYF. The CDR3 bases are TGTGCCAGCAGCTGGGCCCCGGGACGTTTAAAGGCGCAGACCCAGTACTTC.

This CDR3 reads CASSQDGRGSYNEQFF. In DNA form, the CDR3 reads TGCGCCAGCAGCCAAGATGGGAGGGGGTCCTACAATGAGCAGTTCTTC. J is TRBJ2-1 and V is TRBV4-3; possibly TRBD2 for D (7 bases). CDR1 LGHNA and CDR2 YSLEER come from the germline V gene. The CDR3 has 16 amino acids. V gave up 0 bases and J gave up 1 base, with 10 bases separating them.

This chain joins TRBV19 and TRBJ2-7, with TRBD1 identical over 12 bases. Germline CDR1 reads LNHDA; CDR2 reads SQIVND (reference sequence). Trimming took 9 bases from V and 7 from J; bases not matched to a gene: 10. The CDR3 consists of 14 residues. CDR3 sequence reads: CASSPGQGAGEQYF. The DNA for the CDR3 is TGTGCCAGCTCCCCGGGACAGGGGGCCGGTGAGCAGTACTTC.

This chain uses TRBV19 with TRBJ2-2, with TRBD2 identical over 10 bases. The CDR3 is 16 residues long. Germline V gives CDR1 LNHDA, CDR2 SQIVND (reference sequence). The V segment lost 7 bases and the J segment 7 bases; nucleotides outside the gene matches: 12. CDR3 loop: CASTPAGGRVDGELFF. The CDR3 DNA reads TGTGCCAGTACCCCAGCGGGAGGGCGAGTTGACGGGGAGCTGTTTTTT.

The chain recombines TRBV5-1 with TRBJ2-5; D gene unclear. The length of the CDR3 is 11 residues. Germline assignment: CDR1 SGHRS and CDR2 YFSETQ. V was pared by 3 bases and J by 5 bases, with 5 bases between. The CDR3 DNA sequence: TGCGCCAGCAGCTCGGACGAGACCCAGTACTTC. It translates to CASSSDETQYF. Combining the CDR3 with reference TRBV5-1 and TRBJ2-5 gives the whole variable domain KAGVTQTPRYLIKTRGQQVTLSCSPISGHRSVSWYQQTPGQGLQFLFEYFSETQRNKGNFPGRFSGRQFSNSRSEMNVSTLELGDSALYLCASSSDETQYFGPGTRLLVL.

The CDR3 reads CASSQVAGLSAKNIQYF. The CDR3 region has the DNA TGCGCCAGCAGCCAAGTAGCGGGGCTCTCAGCCAAAAACATTCAGTACTTC. This sequence joins TRBV4-3 and TRBJ2-4; 8 bases are shared with TRBD2. V lost 1 base to trimming and J lost 0 bases; unmatched junction nucleotides: 5. CDR1 and CDR2 from the germline V gene are LGHNA and YSLEER. CDR3 length: 17 residues.

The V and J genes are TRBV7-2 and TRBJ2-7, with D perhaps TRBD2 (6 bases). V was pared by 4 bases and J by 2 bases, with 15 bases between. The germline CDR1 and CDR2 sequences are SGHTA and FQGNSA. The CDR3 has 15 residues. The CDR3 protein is CASSYWRGPTYEQYF. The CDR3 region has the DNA TGTGCCAGCAGCTACTGGAGGGGCCCGACCTACGAGCAGTACTTC.

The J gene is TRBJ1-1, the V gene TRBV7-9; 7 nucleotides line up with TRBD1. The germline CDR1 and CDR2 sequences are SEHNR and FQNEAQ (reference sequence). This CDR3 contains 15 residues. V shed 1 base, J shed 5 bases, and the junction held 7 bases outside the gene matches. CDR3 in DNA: TGTGCCAGCAGCTTAGGAAAGCAGGGGGTTACTGAAGCTTTCTTT. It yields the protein CASSLGKQGVTEAFF.

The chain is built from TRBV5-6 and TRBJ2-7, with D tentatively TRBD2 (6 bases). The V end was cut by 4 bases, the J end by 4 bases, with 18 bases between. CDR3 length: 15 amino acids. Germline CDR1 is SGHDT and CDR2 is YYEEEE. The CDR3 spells CASSEPGTEDYEQYF. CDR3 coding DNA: TGTGCCAGCAGCGAGCCCGGGACTGAGGATTACGAGCAGTACTTC.

The CDR3 coding sequence is TGTGCCAGCAGCGAGGACAGGTTCACAGATACGCAGTATTTT. It encodes CASSEDRFTDTQYF. The chain couples TRBV9 to TRBJ2-3; 7 positions agree with TRBD1. Trimming at V came to 3 bases and at J to 2 bases, leaving 3 bases not matched to a gene. Germline-derived CDR1 and CDR2 are SGDLS and YYNGEE. This CDR3 comprises 14 residues.

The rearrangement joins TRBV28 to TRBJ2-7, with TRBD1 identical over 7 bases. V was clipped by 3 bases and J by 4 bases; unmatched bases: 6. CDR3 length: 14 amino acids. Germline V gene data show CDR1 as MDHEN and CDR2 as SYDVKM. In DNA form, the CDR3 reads TGTGCCAGCAGTTTTAGGGGGCCGGCGTACGAGCAGTACTTC. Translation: CASSFRGPAYEQYF. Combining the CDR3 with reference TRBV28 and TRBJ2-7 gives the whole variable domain DVKVTQSSRYLVKRTGEKVFLECVQDMDHENMFWYRQDPGLGLRLIYFSYDVKMKEKGDIPEGYSVSREKKERFSLILESASTNQTSMYLCASSFRGPAYEQYFGPGTRLTVT.

CDR3 DNA sequence: TGTGCCAGCAGCGCACAGGGGGCGGGTACCTATGGCTACACCTTC. Translated: CASSAQGAGTYGYTF. This chain links TRBV9 with TRBJ1-2; 9 bases align to TRBD1. Germline V gene lookup returns CDR1 SGDLS and CDR2 YYNGEE. V trimming: 3 bases; J trimming: 4 bases; junction bases outside the gene matches: 7. The CDR3 has 15 amino acids.

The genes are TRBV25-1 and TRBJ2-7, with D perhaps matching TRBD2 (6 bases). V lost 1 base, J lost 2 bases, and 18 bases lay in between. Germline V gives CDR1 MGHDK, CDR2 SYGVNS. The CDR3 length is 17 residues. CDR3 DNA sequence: TGTGCCAGCAGTGAATGGGACGGAGGGCTTGGTCCCTACGAGCAGTACTTC. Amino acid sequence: CASSEWDGGLGPYEQYF.

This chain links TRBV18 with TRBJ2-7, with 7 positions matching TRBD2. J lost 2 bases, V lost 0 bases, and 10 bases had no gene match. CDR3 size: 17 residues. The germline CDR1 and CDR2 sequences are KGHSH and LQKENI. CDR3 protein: CASSPPLSSGGPYEQYF. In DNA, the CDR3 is TGTGCCAGCTCACCACCCCTCTCTAGCGGAGGGCCCTACGAGCAGTACTTC.

In DNA, the CDR3 is TGTGCCAGCAGACCCGGGACAGGGGGGATTCGGTATGGCTACACCTTC. This sequence encodes CASRPGTGGIRYGYTF. The rearrangement joins TRBV2 to TRBJ1-2; 11 bases fit TRBD1. The CDR3 sequence is 16 residues long. Germline trimming cut 6 bases from V and 5 bases from J; bases unmatched to any gene: 11. In germline, CDR1 is SNHLY, CDR2 FYNNEI.

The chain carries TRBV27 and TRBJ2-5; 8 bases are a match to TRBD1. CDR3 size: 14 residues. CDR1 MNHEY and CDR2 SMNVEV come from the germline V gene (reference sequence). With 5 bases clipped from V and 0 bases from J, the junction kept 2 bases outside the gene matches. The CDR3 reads CASSRQGHQETQYF. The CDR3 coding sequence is TGTGCCAGCAGTAGACAGGGGCACCAAGAGACCCAGTACTTC.

CDR3 in amino acids: CASSPGDPGYNEQFF. The CDR3 DNA is TGTGCCAGCAGTCCGGGGGATCCGGGGTACAATGAGCAGTTCTTC. J is TRBJ2-1 and V is TRBV6-6; a possible D gene is TRBD2 (6 bases). The CDR3 loop spans 15 amino acids. V shed 5 bases and J shed 4 bases, with 15 bases lying between them. Germline V lookup: CDR1 MNHNY, CDR2 SVGAGI (reference sequence).

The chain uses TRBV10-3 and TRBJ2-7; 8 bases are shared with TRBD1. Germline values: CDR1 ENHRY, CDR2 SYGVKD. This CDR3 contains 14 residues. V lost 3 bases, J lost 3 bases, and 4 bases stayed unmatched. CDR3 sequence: CAISESGGLYEQYF. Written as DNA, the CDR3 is TGTGCCATCAGTGAATCAGGGGGCCTCTACGAGCAGTACTTC.

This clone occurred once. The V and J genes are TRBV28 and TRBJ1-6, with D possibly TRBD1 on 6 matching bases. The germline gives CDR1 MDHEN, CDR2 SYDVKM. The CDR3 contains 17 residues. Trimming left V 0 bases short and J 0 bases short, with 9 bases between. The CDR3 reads CASSLWAGDSYNSPLHF. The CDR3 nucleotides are TGTGCCAGCAGTTTATGGGCAGGGGACTCCTATAATTCACCCCTCCACTTT.

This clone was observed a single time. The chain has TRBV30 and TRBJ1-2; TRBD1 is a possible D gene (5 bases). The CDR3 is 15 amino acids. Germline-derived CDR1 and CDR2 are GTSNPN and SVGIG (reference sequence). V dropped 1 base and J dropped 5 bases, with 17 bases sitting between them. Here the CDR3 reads CAWSGGVTLGYGYTF. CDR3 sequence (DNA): TGTGCCTGGAGTGGGGGGGTCACCCTTGGATATGGCTACACCTTC.

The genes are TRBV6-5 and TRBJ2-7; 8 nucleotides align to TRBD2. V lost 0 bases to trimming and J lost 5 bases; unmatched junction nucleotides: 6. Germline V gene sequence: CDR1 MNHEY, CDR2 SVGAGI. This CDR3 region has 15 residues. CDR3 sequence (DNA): TGTGCCAGCAGTTACTCTAGCGGGATGTGGGACGAGCAGTACTTC. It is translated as CASSYSSGMWDEQYF.

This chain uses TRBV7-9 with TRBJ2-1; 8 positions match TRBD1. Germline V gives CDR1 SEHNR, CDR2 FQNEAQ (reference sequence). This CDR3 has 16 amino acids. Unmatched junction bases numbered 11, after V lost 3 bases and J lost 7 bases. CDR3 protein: CASSLPGQVEKNEQFF. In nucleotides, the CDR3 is TGTGCCAGCAGCTTGCCGGGACAGGTTGAAAAGAATGAGCAGTTCTTC.

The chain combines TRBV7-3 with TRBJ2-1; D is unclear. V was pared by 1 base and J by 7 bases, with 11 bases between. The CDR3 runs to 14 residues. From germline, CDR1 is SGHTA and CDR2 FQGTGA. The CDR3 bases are TGTGCCAGCAGCTTAAATCTGCATGTGAATGAGCAGTTCTTC. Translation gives CASSLNLHVNEQFF.

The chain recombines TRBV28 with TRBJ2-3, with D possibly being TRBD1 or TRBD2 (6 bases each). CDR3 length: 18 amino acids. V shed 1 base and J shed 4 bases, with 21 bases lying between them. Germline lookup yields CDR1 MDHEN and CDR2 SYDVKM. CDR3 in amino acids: CASSLSLAGPRGPDTQYF. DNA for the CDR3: TGTGCCAGCAGTTTATCACTCGCGGGGCCCAGGGGCCCAGATACGCAGTATTTT.

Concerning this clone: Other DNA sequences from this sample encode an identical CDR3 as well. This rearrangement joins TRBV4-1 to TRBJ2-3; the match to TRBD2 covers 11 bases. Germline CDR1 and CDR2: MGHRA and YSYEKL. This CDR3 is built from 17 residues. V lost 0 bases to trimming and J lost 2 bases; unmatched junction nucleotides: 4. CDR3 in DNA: TGCGCCAGCAGCCAAGATCTAGCGGGAGGCATCACAGATACGCAGTATTTT. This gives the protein CASSQDLAGGITDTQYF.